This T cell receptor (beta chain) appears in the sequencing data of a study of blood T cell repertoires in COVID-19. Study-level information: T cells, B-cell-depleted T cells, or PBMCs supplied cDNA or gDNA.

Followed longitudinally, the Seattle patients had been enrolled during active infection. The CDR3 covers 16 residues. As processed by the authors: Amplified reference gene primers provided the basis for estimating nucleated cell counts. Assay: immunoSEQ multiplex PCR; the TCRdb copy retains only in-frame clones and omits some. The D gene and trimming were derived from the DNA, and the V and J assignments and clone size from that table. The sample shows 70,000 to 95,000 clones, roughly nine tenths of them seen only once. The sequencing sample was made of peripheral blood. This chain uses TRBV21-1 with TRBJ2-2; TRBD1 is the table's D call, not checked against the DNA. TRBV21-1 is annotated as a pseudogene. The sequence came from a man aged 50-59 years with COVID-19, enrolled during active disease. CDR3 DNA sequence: TGTGCCAGCAGCAAAGCCCGACAATCATATCCCGGGGAGCTGTTTTTT. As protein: CASSKARQSYPGELFF.